This TCR beta chain was observed in a study of T cell changes during pregnancy in multiple sclerosis. Profiled with immunoSEQ multiplex PCR; TCRdb holds only in-frame clones, not every one. The sample lists about 44,000 clones, 80% to 95% occurring once. The sample holds one count of this clone. The CDR3 totals 14 residues. V was pared by 3 bases and J by 9 bases, with 15 bases between. The germline V gene has CDR1 LNHDA and CDR2 SQIVND (reference sequence). The chain is built from TRBV19 and TRBJ2-4; possibly TRBD2 for D (6 bases). The input for sequencing was CD4+ T cells from peripheral blood mononuclear cells, taken in the first trimester of pregnancy. The sequence was collected from a female donor with multiple sclerosis, enrolled in a pregnancy study. The CDR3 region has the DNA TGTGCCAGTAGTATTACGTGGGCGGAGGGCATTCAGTACTTC. Protein: CASSITWAEGIQYF.